The 28 T cell receptor beta chains in this list originate from one sample, sequenced in a study of vaccination effects on CD4 cells after COVID-19. No antigen is known for these receptors. This table comes from immunoSEQ multiplex PCR, and its TCRdb copy is limited to in-frame clones, with some not included. The profile shows 80,000 to 95,000 clones, around 77% of them singletons. Pools of viral peptides were used by the ViraFEST assay to expand antigen-specific CD4+ T cells ahead of sequencing. Following an approximately 10-day culture, CD4+ T cells were purified. Everyone in the study got two shots of either the BNT162b2 or mRNA-1273 vaccine. The specimen comprised CD4+ T cells from PBMCs cultured with HCoV-OC43 spike peptides, sampled after COVID-19 vaccination. Documented subset: HCoV-OC43 spike overlapping peptide pool stimulation. The receptor source for this set is a human donor who received a COVID-19 vaccine.

V and J are TRBV6-2 or TRBV6-3 and TRBJ2-6; the D is unclear. V gave up 4 bases and J gave up 4 bases, with 5 bases separating them. This CDR3 is built from 13 residues. The V gene's germline CDR1 is MNHEY and CDR2 SVGEGT. The CDR3 here is CASSWVGANVLTF. Written as DNA, the CDR3 is TGTGCCAGCAGTTGGGTGGGGGCCAACGTCCTGACTTTC.

This clone was detected only a few times. The chain joins TRBV7-9 to TRBJ2-2, with TRBD2 matching over 9 bases. The CDR3 loop spans 16 amino acids. CDR1 and CDR2 from the germline V gene are SEHNR and FQNEAQ (reference sequence). Trimming at V came to 5 bases and at J to 0 bases, leaving 4 bases not matched to a gene. CDR3 sequence (DNA): TGTGCCAGCAGCCGTAGCGGGGGCCCGAACACCGGGGAGCTGTTTTTT. Amino acids: CASSRSGGPNTGELFF.

The V gene is TRBV7-2, the J gene TRBJ2-2; D is perhaps TRBD1 (6 bases). Per the germline V gene, CDR1 is SGHTA and CDR2 is FQGNSA. V shed 5 bases and J shed 1 base, with 14 bases lying between them. The CDR3 loop spans 16 amino acids. The CDR3 loop reads CASSLQGLGNTGELFF. The CDR3 coding sequence is TGTGCCAGCAGCCTACAGGGCCTTGGGAACACCGGGGAGCTGTTTTTT.

The genes are TRBV9 and TRBJ1-2, with D perhaps TRBD1 (6 bases). The germline gives CDR1 SGDLS, CDR2 YYNGEE. CDR3 length: 15 residues. Trimming took off 3 bases at V and 4 bases at J, with 16 bases between the two ends. CDR3 nucleotide sequence: TGTGCCAGCAGCGGTCCCTGGGGGCGGGGCTATGGCTACACCTTC. Protein: CASSGPWGRGYGYTF.

This chain connects TRBV12-5 to TRBJ2-5; no firm D call. Germline CDR1 and CDR2: LGHNT and FRNRAP. Trimming removed 0 bases from V and 5 bases from J, with 4 bases in between. The CDR3 consists of 12 residues. As DNA, the CDR3 is TGTGCTAGTGGTTTGGTCTCGGAGACCCAGTACTTC. As protein: CASGLVSETQYF.

This clone showed up just a few times. The rearrangement links TRBV25-1 to TRBJ2-3, with no clear D. Germline V gene data show CDR1 as MGHDK and CDR2 as SYGVNS. Trimming left V 1 base short and J 4 bases short, with 9 bases between. The CDR3 totals 14 residues. CDR3 amino acids: CASSESVPADTQYF. The CDR3 DNA is TGTGCCAGCAGTGAATCCGTGCCCGCAGATACGCAGTATTTT.

The chain carries TRBV7-9 and TRBJ1-5; D might be TRBD1 (5 bases). Looked up from germline, CDR1 is SEHNR and CDR2 is FQNEAQ (reference sequence). CDR3 length: 17 amino acids. Trimming shortened V by 7 bases and J by 3 bases, and 22 bases separated the two germline ends. CDR3: CASTQWGPKTPNQPQHF. The CDR3 region has the DNA TGTGCCAGCACCCAATGGGGCCCCAAGACCCCCAATCAGCCCCAGCATTTT.

This clone was counted a few times. The chain combines TRBV20-1 with TRBJ1-4; no reliable D call. This CDR3 is 11 amino acids long. The ends were cut back, 3 bases at V and 8 bases at J, with 7 bases in the middle. Germline V CDR1 and CDR2: DFQATT, SNEGSKA (reference sequence). The CDR3, as DNA: TGCAGTGCTAGTCTTGTGGAAAAACTGTTTTTT. It translates to CSASLVEKLFF.

The chain uses TRBV2 and TRBJ1-1; 11 bases line up with TRBD1. The CDR3 runs to 13 residues. Looked up from germline, CDR1 is SNHLY and CDR2 is FYNNEI. J gave up 1 base and V 10 bases, and 2 bases lay outside the gene matches. CDR3 amino acids: CANGQGANTEAFF. DNA of the CDR3: TGTGCCAACGGACAGGGGGCGAACACTGAAGCTTTCTTT.

The chain couples TRBV5-1 to TRBJ1-6; 8 bases are a match to TRBD1. The CDR3 is 15 residues long. Germline CDR1 reads SGHRS; CDR2 reads YFSETQ. V was pared by 4 bases and J by 10 bases, with 10 bases of the junction left unmatched. The CDR3 loop is CASSEGQAFGSPLHF. CDR3 bases: TGCGCCAGCAGCGAGGGACAGGCGTTTGGATCACCCCTCCACTTT. Looking up the rest from reference TRBV5-1 and TRBJ1-6 gives the full variable domain: KAGVTQTPRYLIKTRGQQVTLSCSPISGHRSVSWYQQTPGQGLQFLFEYFSETQRNKGNFPGRFSGRQFSNSRSEMNVSTLELGDSALYLCASSEGQAFGSPLHFGNGTRLTVT.

This clone was detected only a few times. The rearrangement links TRBV9 to TRBJ2-2; 9 bases line up with TRBD1. V shed 2 bases and J 4 bases; nucleotides not matched to a gene: 3. Germline loops: CDR1 SGDLS, CDR2 YYNGEE. The CDR3 is 15 residues long. The CDR3 reads CASSVGTGPTGELFF. CDR3 coding DNA: TGTGCCAGCAGCGTCGGGACAGGGCCCACCGGGGAGCTGTTTTTT.

The J gene is TRBJ1-1, the V gene TRBV5-6; 10 bases align to TRBD1. CDR1 is SGHDT, CDR2 YYEEEE, per germline. The CDR3 totals 15 residues. Losses at the gene ends were 4 bases for V and 10 bases for J; bases not matched to a gene: 13. The CDR3 loop is CASSTMTGGISRAFF. The CDR3 bases are TGTGCCAGCAGCACGATGACAGGGGGCATCAGCCGAGCTTTCTTT.

This chain joins TRBV12-3 or TRBV12-4 and TRBJ2-5; D gene unclear. The CDR3 extends over 13 amino acids. Trimming cost V 3 bases and J 2 bases, with 7 bases left between them. CDR3 protein: CASSLVAQETQYF. The CDR3, as DNA: TGTGCCAGCAGTTTGGTAGCTCAAGAGACCCAGTACTTC.

The gene calls are TRBV27 and TRBJ1-3; D gene unclear. The length of the CDR3 is 13 residues. The V gene lost 8 bases and the J gene lost 0 bases, with 8 bases spanning the gap. CDR1 and CDR2 from the germline V gene are MNHEY and SMNVEV (reference sequence). CDR3 protein: CASAEYSGNTIYF. The CDR3 DNA reads TGTGCCAGCGCCGAGTACTCTGGAAACACCATATATTTT.

The CDR3 is CASSWGGGISYEQYV. CDR3 nucleotide sequence: TGTGCCAGCAGCTGGGGAGGGGGTATTAGCTACGAGCAGTACGTC. This chain connects TRBV5-8 to TRBJ2-7, with D perhaps TRBD2 (7 bases). Trimming took 3 bases from V and 3 from J, leaving 16 bases between them. The CDR3 runs 15 residues. Germline V gene lookup returns CDR1 SGHTS and CDR2 YDEGEE.

This chain links TRBV24-1 with TRBJ2-5; D unclear. Trimming shortened V by 0 bases and J by 0 bases, and 7 bases separated the two germline ends. Germline-derived CDR1 and CDR2 are KGHDR and SFDVKD. The CDR3 runs 15 residues. The CDR3 bases are TGTGCCACCAGTGATTTGTCGGCAGACCAAGAGACCCAGTACTTC. This sequence encodes CATSDLSADQETQYF.

The chain links TRBV20-1 to TRBJ2-5, with no clear D. Trimming took off 3 bases at V and 5 bases at J, with 10 bases between the two ends. Germline CDR1 reads DFQATT; CDR2 reads SNEGSKA (reference sequence). The CDR3 is 12 residues long. CDR3 coding DNA: TGCAGTGCTAGTTTATCCGCCGAGACCCAGTACTTC. Protein product: CSASLSAETQYF.

This chain links TRBV27 with TRBJ2-5; possibly TRBD2 for D (6 bases). The CDR3 is 14 amino acids. V lost 5 bases and J 5 bases, leaving 15 bases between the germline ends. Looked up from germline, CDR1 is MNHEY and CDR2 is SMNVEV (reference sequence). The CDR3 spells CASSGTAARETQYF. The CDR3 nucleotides are TGTGCCAGCAGTGGGACTGCCGCCAGGGAGACCCAGTACTTC.

The chain employs TRBV2 and TRBJ1-5, with D tentatively TRBD1 (5 bases). V was cut by 6 bases and J by 1 base, with 13 bases left in between. Germline V gene data show CDR1 as SNHLY and CDR2 as FYNNEI. The CDR3 sequence is 15 residues long. CDR3 nucleotide sequence: TGTGCCAGCAGGGGCTCGACAGCGAGCAATCAGCCCCAGCATTTT. Its translation is CASRGSTASNQPQHF. Filled out from reference TRBV2 and TRBJ1-5, the complete variable domain reads EPEVTQTPSHQVTQMGQEVILRCVPISNHLYFYWYRQILGQKVEFLVSFYNNEISEKSEIFDDQFSVERPDGSNFTLKIRSTKLEDSAMYFCASRGSTASNQPQHFGDGTRLSIL.

This clone was counted a single time. This sequence joins TRBV28 and TRBJ2-5; a weak D match, TRBD2 (6 bases). V was clipped by 2 bases and J by 7 bases, with 8 bases between them. Germline CDR1 reads MDHEN; CDR2 reads SYDVKM. This CDR3 spans 12 amino acids. The CDR3 spells CASSLGGRTQYF. The DNA of the CDR3 is TGTGCCAGCAGTTTAGGAGGGCGGACCCAGTACTTC.

V gene TRBV6-5 combines with J gene TRBJ2-7; 7 bases match TRBD1. Looked up from germline, CDR1 is MNHEY and CDR2 is SVGAGI. The V segment lost 6 bases and the J segment 0 bases; nucleotides outside the gene matches: 8. The CDR3 length is 15 residues. In DNA, the CDR3 is TGTGCCAGCAGGACAGGGTACCAGAGCTCCTACGAGCAGTACGTC. This translates into CASRTGYQSSYEQYV.

This sequence joins TRBV15 and TRBJ2-2; TRBD1 matches at 10 bases. The CDR3 covers 16 residues. The V segment lost 1 base and the J segment 6 bases; nucleotides outside the gene matches: 5. CDR1 is LNHNV and CDR2 is YYDKDF in the germline V gene (reference sequence). CDR3 region: CATSRGPGQGSGELFF. CDR3 nucleotide sequence: TGTGCCACCAGCAGAGGGCCGGGACAGGGGTCCGGGGAGCTGTTTTTT.

The chain employs TRBV4-2 and TRBJ2-5; 9 nucleotides line up with TRBD1. The CDR3 spans 17 residues. V was clipped by 0 bases and J by 2 bases; unmatched bases: 7. CDR1 is LGHNA, CDR2 YNFKEQ, per germline. CDR3 DNA: TGTGCCAGCAGCCAAGATCTGGGGACAGGGTGGCAAGAGACCCAGTACTTC. Encoded protein: CASSQDLGTGWQETQYF.

The chain links TRBV18 to TRBJ2-2; 13 bases map to TRBD2. CDR1 and CDR2 from the germline V gene are KGHSH and LQKENI. This CDR3 comprises 16 residues. With 6 bases clipped from V and 5 bases from J, the junction kept 6 bases outside the gene matches. The CDR3 spells CASSRTSGGETGELFF. CDR3 nucleotides: TGTGCCAGCTCGCGGACTAGCGGGGGCGAGACCGGGGAGCTGTTTTTT.

The gene calls are TRBV24-1 and TRBJ2-2; perhaps TRBD1 as D (5 bases). Germline CDR1 reads KGHDR; CDR2 reads SFDVKD. CDR3 length: 14 amino acids. V lost 0 bases and J 7 bases, leaving 8 bases between the germline ends. This CDR3 reads CATSDLADSGELFF. The CDR3, as DNA: TGTGCCACCAGTGATTTGGCCGACAGCGGGGAGCTGTTTTTT.

This clone was detected only a few times. The chain employs TRBV4-1 and TRBJ1-6; possibly TRBD1 for D (5 bases). Trimming cost V 1 base and J 15 bases, with 10 bases left between them. Germline CDR1 is MGHRA and CDR2 is YSYEKL. The CDR3 length is 12 residues. The chain's CDR3 is CASSQAPGSLHF. The DNA of the CDR3 is TGCGCCAGCAGCCAAGCCCCAGGGAGCCTCCACTTT.

This clone was counted a few times. The V and J genes are TRBV7-3 and TRBJ1-1; 8 bases agree with TRBD1. Germline-derived CDR1 and CDR2 are SGHTA and FQGTGA. The V and J ends lost 5 bases and 2 bases, in that order; junction bases with no gene match: 7. The CDR3 runs 15 residues. In DNA, the CDR3 is TGTGCCAGCAGCCCCAGGACAGGGTTAAACACTGAAGCTTTCTTT. Its protein product is CASSPRTGLNTEAFF.

This chain connects TRBV15 to TRBJ2-7; possibly TRBD2 for D (5 bases). This CDR3 contains 13 residues. The V and J ends lost 1 base and 5 bases respectively, with 9 bases between them. Germline CDR1 and CDR2: LNHNV and YYDKDF (reference sequence). CDR3 sequence (DNA): TGTGCCACCAGCAGAGTTACGGGGAACGAGCAGTACGTC. Translating gives CATSRVTGNEQYV.